These T cell receptor beta chains were read from a single sample in a study of T cell repertoires in cytomegalovirus infection. TCRdb called the reads again in MiXCR, with one record for every CDR3 protein. The sample includes 600,000 to 800,000 distinct CDR3 sequences, 20% to 30% of them seen just once. Sequencing was done on a sample of CD8+ T cells from PBMCs. These receptors came from a human donor in good health (CMV status not recorded). Some clones in this sample may be carry-over from other donors' samples. Each CDR3 is given with its conserved first and last residue. A D gene is named only where the DNA matches it firmly. Size values are once, few and many counts, or a class for expanded clones, and some rows have none.

clone_size: many
v_call: TRBV7-2
j_call: TRBJ2-3
d_call: -
cdr3_aa: CASSFLPTDTQYF
cdr3_nt: TGTGCCAGCAGCTTTTTACCCACAGATACGCAGTATTTT

clone_size: few
v_call: TRBV7-8
j_call: TRBJ2-3
d_call: TRBD2
cdr3_aa: CASQLAGSYTDTQYF
cdr3_nt: TGTGCCAGCCAACTAGCGGGGAGCTACACAGATACGCAGTATTTT

clone_size: -
v_call: TRBV7-9
j_call: TRBJ1-2
d_call: TRBD1
cdr3_aa: CASRRDGQGDYGYTF
cdr3_nt: TGTGCCAGCAGACGCGATGGACAGGGTGACTATGGCTACACCTTC

clone_size: -
v_call: TRBV12-5
j_call: TRBJ1-2
d_call: -
cdr3_aa: CASGNGARLYGYTF
cdr3_nt: TGTGCTAGTGGTAACGGGGCTCGCTTATATGGCTACACCTTC

clone_size: -
v_call: TRBV3-1
j_call: TRBJ1-1
d_call: -
cdr3_aa: CASSQDPPGTYYGEAFF
cdr3_nt: TGTGCCAGCAGTCAAGACCCCCCCGGGACATACTACGGTGAAGCTTTCTTT

clone_size: -
v_call: TRBV20-1
j_call: TRBJ2-1
d_call: TRBD2
cdr3_aa: CSAYEGLGSSYNEQFF
cdr3_nt: TGCAGTGCTTACGAGGGACTAGGGAGCTCCTACAATGAGCAGTTCTTC

clone_size: -
v_call: TRBV19
j_call: TRBJ1-1
d_call: -
cdr3_aa: CASSTIRNPNTEAFF
cdr3_nt: TGTGCCAGTAGTACGATCAGGAACCCGAACACTGAAGCTTTCTTT

clone_size: -
v_call: TRBV29-1
j_call: TRBJ2-1
d_call: TRBD2
cdr3_aa: CSVESSPSGGIYNEQFF
cdr3_nt: TGCAGCGTTGAAAGTTCCCCTAGCGGGGGGATATACAATGAGCAGTTCTTC

clone_size: -
v_call: TRBV20-1
j_call: TRBJ2-1
d_call: -
cdr3_aa: CSARDSEGVPSYNEQFF
cdr3_nt: TGCAGTGCTAGAGATTCGGAGGGGGTCCCCTCCTACAATGAGCAGTTCTTC

clone_size: -
v_call: TRBV29-1
j_call: TRBJ1-1
d_call: -
cdr3_aa: CSTVGALTEAFF
cdr3_nt: TGCAGCACGGTAGGGGCCCTCACTGAAGCTTTCTTT

clone_size: many
v_call: TRBV2
j_call: TRBJ2-5
d_call: TRBD2
cdr3_aa: CASSDLAGNQETQYF
cdr3_nt: TGTGCCAGCAGCGATTTAGCGGGGAACCAAGAGACCCAGTACTTC

clone_size: -
v_call: TRBV20-1
j_call: TRBJ2-3
d_call: -
cdr3_aa: CSAPTRGEIYTQYF
cdr3_nt: TGCAGTGCTCCTACTAGAGGGGAAATTTATACGCAGTATTTT

clone_size: few
v_call: TRBV15
j_call: TRBJ2-2
d_call: TRBD1
cdr3_aa: CATSTWDRDAGELFF
cdr3_nt: TGTGCCACCAGCACCTGGGACAGGGACGCCGGGGAGCTGTTTTTT

clone_size: -
v_call: TRBV6-1
j_call: TRBJ1-3
d_call: -
cdr3_aa: CASSEVGANSQTIYF
cdr3_nt: TGTGCCAGCAGTGAAGTGGGGGCGAACTCCCAAACCATATATTTT

clone_size: many
v_call: TRBV6-5
j_call: TRBJ2-4
d_call: TRBD1
cdr3_aa: CASSLGDRAWDIQYF
cdr3_nt: TGTGCCAGCAGTTTAGGGGACAGGGCATGGGACATTCAGTACTTC

clone_size: few
v_call: TRBV29-1
j_call: TRBJ2-7
d_call: TRBD2
cdr3_aa: CSVEWPGGGSSYEQYF
cdr3_nt: TGCAGCGTTGAATGGCCAGGCGGGGGGAGCTCCTACGAGCAGTACTTC

clone_size: -
v_call: TRBV9
j_call: TRBJ2-1
d_call: -
cdr3_aa: CASSVGDTRNEQFF
cdr3_nt: TGTGCCAGCAGCGTAGGCGACACGAGAAATGAGCAGTTCTTC

clone_size: -
v_call: TRBV7-3
j_call: TRBJ2-2
d_call: TRBD1
cdr3_aa: CASSRIRGQNTGELFF
cdr3_nt: TGTGCCAGCAGCCGTATCAGGGGGCAAAACACCGGGGAGCTGTTTTTT

clone_size: -
v_call: TRBV13
j_call: TRBJ1-2
d_call: TRBD1
cdr3_aa: CASSQAGGAHGYTF
cdr3_nt: TGTGCCAGCAGCCAGGCAGGGGGCGCACATGGCTACACCTTC